The sequence of this T cell receptor beta chain was determined in a study of shared clonotypes between healthy human individuals. Study observations and caveats: Sequencing depth was expected to influence donor clonotype sharing.

Around 97 million PBMCs supplied genomic DNA for unsorted samples. CDR1 is SGHAT, CDR2 FQDESV, per germline (reference sequence). V shed 5 bases and J 1 base; nucleotides not matched to a gene: 6. The CDR3 spans 16 residues. Points on this clone: What it binds is unknown.

TCRdb's copy holds only in-frame clones and misses some; the assay was immunoSEQ multiplex PCR. The sample contains about half a million clones, approximately 79% of which appear only once. V is TRBV11-1 and J is TRBJ2-7, with 12 positions matching TRBD2. This TCR was recovered from a woman between 35 and 50 years old in good health. Some clones in this sample may be carry-over from other donors' samples. The sequenced sample consisted of PBMCs. In DNA, the CDR3 is TGTGCCAGCAGCCGTCCTAGCGGGAGGGGTTCCTACGAGCAGTACTTC. This encodes CASSRPSGRGSYEQYF.